A single sample gave rise to the 3 T cell receptor beta chains below, sequenced in a study of blood T cell repertoires in COVID-19. Libraries were prepared by immunoSEQ multiplex PCR; TCRdb keeps only in-frame clonotypes and omits some of them. Of about 300,000 clones listed, over 85% are singletons. Source material: peripheral blood. The source of these receptors is a woman in her twenties or thirties with COVID-19, enrolled during active disease.

The chain carries TRBV7-2 and TRBJ2-1; D gene unclear. Germline V gene lookup returns CDR1 SGHTA and CDR2 FQGNSA. The CDR3 length is 14 residues. Trimming pared 1 base from V and 6 bases from J, leaving 10 bases between. The CDR3 here is CASSLGGFPNEQFF. Written as DNA, the CDR3 is TGTGCCAGCAGCTTAGGAGGTTTCCCCAATGAGCAGTTCTTC. The full variable domain, completed using reference TRBV7-2 and TRBJ2-1, is GAGVSQSPSNKVTEKGKDVELRCDPISGHTALYWYRQSLGQGLEFLIYFQGNSAPDKSGLPSDRFSAERTGGSVSTLTIQRTQQEDSAVYLCASSLGGFPNEQFFGPGTRLTVL.

The V gene is TRBV5-4, the J gene TRBJ2-5; D remains unclear. Trimming left V 3 bases short and J 5 bases short, with 11 bases between. The length of the CDR3 is 13 residues. Germline-derived CDR1 and CDR2 are SGHNT and YYREEE (reference sequence). The CDR3 DNA reads as TGTGCCAGCAGCTCCCCCGGGTGGGAGACCCAGTACTTC. Encoded protein: CASSSPGWETQYF.

The rearrangement links TRBV28 to TRBJ2-3; 10 positions agree with TRBD2. Unmatched junction bases numbered 8, after V lost 5 bases and J lost 6 bases. Germline V CDR1 and CDR2: MDHEN, SYDVKM. This CDR3 has 15 residues. The CDR3 sequence is CASSQAGGPRDTQYF. The CDR3 DNA follows: TGTGCCAGCAGTCAAGCGGGGGGGCCGAGGGATACGCAGTATTTT.